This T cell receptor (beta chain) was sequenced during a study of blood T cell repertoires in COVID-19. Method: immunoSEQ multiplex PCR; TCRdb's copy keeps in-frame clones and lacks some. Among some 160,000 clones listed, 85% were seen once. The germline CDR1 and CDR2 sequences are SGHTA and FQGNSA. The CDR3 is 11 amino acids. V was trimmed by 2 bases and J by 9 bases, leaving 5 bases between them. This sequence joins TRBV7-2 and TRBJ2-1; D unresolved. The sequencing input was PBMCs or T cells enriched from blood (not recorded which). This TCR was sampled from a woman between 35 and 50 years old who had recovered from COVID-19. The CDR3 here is CASSLLGEQFF. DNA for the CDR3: TGTGCCAGCAGCTTACTAGGTGAGCAGTTCTTC.